This passage covers 14 T cell receptor beta chains from one sample sequenced in a study of early T cells in non-severe SARS-CoV-2 infection. TCRdb used MiXCR to reprocess the 5' RACE reads, holding one entry per CDR3 protein. The sample holds around 64,000 distinct CDR3 sequences, 10% to 15% seen once. The sequencing here drew on whole blood, taken at baseline. The receptors originated from an adult who was a healthcare worker with PCR-confirmed SARS-CoV-2 infection or an uninfected control (not recorded which).

The DNA for the CDR3 is TGTGCCAGCAGTTTAGCGCTCGGGACAGGGGCTGACGAGCAGTACTTC. Translated, it gives CASSLALGTGADEQYF. The genes are TRBV12-3 or TRBV12-4 and TRBJ2-7; 10 bases fit TRBD1. Trimming removed 0 bases from V and 5 bases from J; junction bases left unmatched: 7. There are 16 residues in the CDR3.

This clonotype was seen a handful of times. CDR3 sequence reads: CASSGDRIPGNTIYF. CDR3 coding DNA: TGTGCCAGCAGTGGCGACAGGATCCCTGGAAACACCATATATTTT. The chain links TRBV25-1 to TRBJ1-3; D may be TRBD1 (6 bases). V lost 4 bases to trimming and J lost 2 bases, with 12 bases between them. The CDR3 is made up of 15 amino acids. Germline-derived CDR1 and CDR2 are MGHDK and SYGVNS.

V is TRBV20-1 and J is TRBJ2-1; D remains ambiguous. Germline V lookup: CDR1 DFQATT, CDR2 SNEGSKA (reference sequence). The CDR3 sequence is 14 residues long. Trimming left V 0 bases short and J 3 bases short, with 9 bases between. Here the CDR3 DNA reads TGCAGTGCTAGAGAATGGCAGGTCTACAATGAGCAGTTCTTC. Protein product: CSAREWQVYNEQFF.

This clonotype was observed at least ten times. The chain uses TRBV14 and TRBJ1-2; the D gene is possibly TRBD1 (5 bases). Germline V gene sequence: CDR1 SGHDN, CDR2 FVKESK. V was cut by 4 bases and J by 6 bases, with 15 bases left in between. The CDR3 length is 14 residues. Here the CDR3 DNA reads TGTGCCAGCAGCCTACCGGGGGGTGTTCATGGCTACACCTTC. This codes for CASSLPGGVHGYTF.

The chain carries TRBV11-2 and TRBJ2-3; no firm D call. This CDR3 is built from 17 residues. The V gene's germline CDR1 is SGHAT and CDR2 FQNNGV. Trimming left V 1 base short and J 1 base short, with 15 bases between. The CDR3 DNA reads as TGTGCCAGCAGCTTAGTTTTTAGGGCTCCCGGCACAGATACGCAGTATTTT. Amino acids: CASSLVFRAPGTDTQYF.

V gene TRBV29-1 combines with J gene TRBJ1-1; no clear D. This CDR3 has 14 amino acids. The V end lost 0 bases, the J end lost 1 base, and 9 bases lay between the germline ends. In germline, CDR1 is SQVTM, CDR2 ANQGSEA. The CDR3 loop is CSVEDQLPNTEAFF. The CDR3 DNA is TGCAGCGTTGAAGATCAACTGCCGAACACTGAAGCTTTCTTT.

The rearrangement uses TRBV15 and TRBJ2-1, with 7 positions matching TRBD2. Germline V gene data show CDR1 as LNHNV and CDR2 as YYDKDF (reference sequence). Losses at the gene ends were 6 bases for V and 3 bases for J; bases not matched to a gene: 11. The CDR3 runs 16 residues. The CDR3 DNA reads TGTGCCACCAGAGCCTCTAGCGGACCTGACTACAATGAGCAGTTCTTC. This sequence encodes CATRASSGPDYNEQFF.

The V and J genes are TRBV30 and TRBJ1-4, with TRBD1 identical over 7 bases. The germline V gene encodes CDR1 GTSNPN and CDR2 SVGIG (reference sequence). The V segment lost 5 bases and the J segment 0 bases; nucleotides outside the gene matches: 6. This CDR3 comprises 15 residues. CDR3 residues: CAWSRTGATNEKLFF. DNA for the CDR3: TGTGCCTGGTCCCGTACAGGGGCAACTAATGAAAAACTGTTTTTT.

This chain connects TRBV6-1 to TRBJ2-7; 11 bases map to TRBD1. V was pared by 0 bases and J by 3 bases, with 10 bases of the junction left unmatched. Germline CDR1 and CDR2: MNHNS and SASEGT. The CDR3 extends over 18 amino acids. The CDR3 loop is CASSEALLRDRGYYEQYF. The CDR3 DNA sequence: TGTGCCAGCAGTGAAGCGCTCCTTAGGGACAGGGGGTACTACGAGCAGTACTTC.

This clonotype was seen a few times. The V call is TRBV2, the J call TRBJ2-2; 8 bases map to TRBD1. The germline CDR1 and CDR2 sequences are SNHLY and FYNNEI. This CDR3 comprises 17 residues. Trimming removed 6 bases from V and 5 bases from J; junction bases left unmatched: 14. CDR3 region: CASSPTRTGFGTGELFF. The CDR3 bases are TGTGCCAGCAGCCCGACCAGGACAGGGTTTGGGACCGGGGAGCTGTTTTTT.

In DNA form, the CDR3 reads TGCAGTGCTAGAGAGACACTCCGACTAGCGGGGGGTGCAGATACGCAGTATTTT. This encodes CSARETLRLAGGADTQYF. V gene TRBV20-1 combines with J gene TRBJ2-3; TRBD2 matches at 13 bases. The CDR3 has 18 amino acids. CDR1 and CDR2 (germline): DFQATT, SNEGSKA (reference sequence). The ends lost 0 bases at V and 4 bases at J; junction bases unmatched: 10.

This clonotype showed up just a few times. The chain couples TRBV7-8 to TRBJ2-7; 7 nucleotides line up with TRBD2. Germline trimming cut 5 bases from V and 2 bases from J; bases unmatched to any gene: 6. CDR1 and CDR2 (germline): SGHVS, FQNEAQ. The CDR3 runs 14 residues. The CDR3: CASSPRDYPYEQYF. The CDR3 DNA reads TGTGCCAGCAGCCCTCGGGACTATCCCTACGAGCAGTACTTC.

This clonotype was seen a few times. This chain joins TRBV10-3 and TRBJ2-2; no clear D. CDR1 is ENHRY, CDR2 SYGVKD, per germline. V gave up 0 bases and J gave up 1 base, with 6 bases separating them. This CDR3 has 15 amino acids. CDR3 DNA sequence: TGTGCCATCAGTGAGTCGACTCAGAACACCGGGGAGCTGTTTTTT. This encodes CAISESTQNTGELFF.

This chain joins TRBV12-3 or TRBV12-4 and TRBJ2-1; D unclear. V was pared by 1 base and J by 7 bases, with 8 bases between. The CDR3 is 13 residues long. The DNA of the CDR3 is TGTGCCAGCAGTTTAGGGCGAAGGAATGAGCAGTTCTTC. This encodes CASSLGRRNEQFF.